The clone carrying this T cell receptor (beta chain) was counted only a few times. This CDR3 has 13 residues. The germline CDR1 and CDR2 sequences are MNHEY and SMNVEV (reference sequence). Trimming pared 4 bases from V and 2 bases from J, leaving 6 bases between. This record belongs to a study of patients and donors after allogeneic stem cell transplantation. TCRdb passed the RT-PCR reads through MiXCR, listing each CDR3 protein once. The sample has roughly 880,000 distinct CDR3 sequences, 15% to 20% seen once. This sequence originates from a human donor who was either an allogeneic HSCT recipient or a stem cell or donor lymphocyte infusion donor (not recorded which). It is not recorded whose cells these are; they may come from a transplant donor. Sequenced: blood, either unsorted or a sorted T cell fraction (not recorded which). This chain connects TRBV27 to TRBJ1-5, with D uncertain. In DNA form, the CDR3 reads TGTGCCAGCAGTTACCAGGGCAATCAGCCCCAGCATTTT. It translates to CASSYQGNQPQHF.